Following are 26 T cell receptor beta chains from one sample sequenced in a study of OX40 agonist ivuxolimab in advanced cancers. Library creation used the immunoSEQ multiplex PCR assay. Imported from immuneACCESS, the table was reduced by TCRdb to in-frame sequences with V and J called. These copies leave out some clones; in studies compared against another copy, an unresolved V gene accounts for under half, and the cause of the remainder is not known. For this sample the table gives some 130,000 clones, of which 93% were detected only once. The ten top clones hold under 1.3% of the sample. Here the sequenced sample was CD4+ or CD8+ T cells sorted from blood, taken in a trial of the OX40 agonist ivuxolimab. These TCRs come from an adult with an advanced solid tumor such as melanoma, head and neck, liver or kidney cancer.

This chain links TRBV9 with TRBJ2-1, with 9 bases matching TRBD2. The germline V gene has CDR1 SGDLS and CDR2 YYNGEE. The junction had 11 bases not matched to a gene; V was cut back by 4 bases and J by 0 bases. This CDR3 comprises 18 residues. In DNA form, the CDR3 reads TGTGCCAGCAGCCCCGGGACTAGCAGGTCCTTCTCCTACAATGAGCAGTTCTTC. This gives the protein CASSPGTSRSFSYNEQFF. The complete variable domain, with remaining parts taken from reference TRBV9 and TRBJ2-1, reads DSGVTQTPKHLITATGQRVTLRCSPRSGDLSVYWYQQSLDQGLQFLIQYYNGEERAKGNILERFSAQQFPDLHSELNLSSLELGDSALYFCASSPGTSRSFSYNEQFFGPGTRLTVL.

The chain combines TRBV11-3 with TRBJ2-5; no clear D gene. CDR1 and CDR2 from the germline V gene are SGHNT and YENEEA. The germline V and J ends were trimmed by 5 bases and 6 bases, with 13 bases remaining between them. CDR3 length: 13 amino acids. CDR3 loop: CASSPRFGQTQYF. CDR3 sequence (DNA): TGTGCCAGCAGCCCACGCTTCGGGCAGACCCAGTACTTC.

The J gene is TRBJ2-7, the V gene TRBV11-2, with 9 bases lining up with TRBD2. V shed 1 base and J 6 bases; nucleotides not matched to a gene: 10. The germline gives CDR1 SGHAT, CDR2 FQNNGV. The CDR3 spans 16 residues. The CDR3 here is CASSLGVSSGKGEQYF. DNA for the CDR3: TGTGCCAGCAGCTTAGGCGTGTCTAGCGGGAAGGGCGAGCAGTACTTC.

J is TRBJ2-7 and V is TRBV5-1; TRBD2 might be the D (5 bases). V was trimmed by 0 bases and J by 0 bases, leaving 10 bases between them. The germline V gene encodes CDR1 SGHRS and CDR2 YFSETQ. This CDR3 is built from 15 residues. The CDR3 DNA reads TGCGCCAGCAGCTTGGACCTCACTAGCTCCTACGAGCAGTACTTC. Its translation: CASSLDLTSSYEQYF.

V and J are TRBV6-6 and TRBJ2-6; possible D gene TRBD2, 5 bases. CDR3 size: 15 residues. The germline CDR1 and CDR2 sequences are MNHNY and SVGAGI (reference sequence). Trimming removed 7 bases at V and 0 bases at J, with 10 bases between. The CDR3 is CASNLRGSGANVLTF. The CDR3 DNA follows: TGTGCCAGCAACCTACGGGGCTCTGGGGCCAACGTCCTGACTTTC.

V is TRBV5-1 and J is TRBJ1-2; weak D call: TRBD1 (5 bases). Germline assignment: CDR1 SGHRS and CDR2 YFSETQ. The CDR3 is 14 residues long. The V and J ends lost 0 bases and 5 bases respectively, with 11 bases between them. The CDR3 sequence: CASSLAVGVYGYTF. DNA of the CDR3: TGCGCCAGCAGCTTGGCCGTGGGGGTTTATGGCTACACCTTC.

V and J are TRBV7-2 and TRBJ2-7; D is uncertain. Germline V lookup: CDR1 SGHTA, CDR2 FQGNSA. Trimming shortened V by 5 bases and J by 2 bases, and 10 bases separated the two germline ends. The CDR3 is 13 amino acids. The CDR3 here is CASSLGRTYEQYF. The CDR3 DNA follows: TGTGCCAGCAGCCTCGGACGGACCTACGAGCAGTACTTC. The full variable domain, with the rest looked up from reference TRBV7-2 and TRBJ2-7, is GAGVSQSPSNKVTEKGKDVELRCDPISGHTALYWYRQSLGQGLEFLIYFQGNSAPDKSGLPSDRFSAERTGGSVSTLTIQRTQQEDSAVYLCASSLGRTYEQYFGPGTRLTVT.

V and J are TRBV30 and TRBJ1-1; maybe TRBD1 (6 bases). CDR3 length: 12 residues. Germline V gives CDR1 GTSNPN, CDR2 SVGIG (reference sequence). The ends were cut back, 4 bases at V and 5 bases at J, with 11 bases in the middle. CDR3 region: CAWIFGQTEAFF. The CDR3 DNA reads as TGTGCCTGGATTTTTGGACAGACTGAAGCTTTCTTT.

CDR3 DNA sequence: TGTGCCAGCAGCCAAGCGGCGGGAGATCAACGGGAGACCCAGTACTTC. The encoded protein is CASSQAAGDQRETQYF. V usage is TRBV4-2 and J usage is TRBJ2-5, with 7 bases lining up with TRBD2. This CDR3 region has 16 residues. The germline V gene encodes CDR1 LGHNA and CDR2 YNFKEQ. V shed 1 base and J 5 bases; nucleotides not matched to a gene: 10.

J is TRBJ2-1 and V is TRBV29-1, with 7 positions matching TRBD1. The CDR3 loop spans 15 amino acids. The V gene end was trimmed by 4 bases and the J gene end by 4 bases; junction bases not matched to a gene: 10. CDR1 and CDR2 (germline): SQVTM, ANQGSEA. CDR3 loop: CSVAHSPGQYNEQFF. CDR3 DNA sequence: TGCAGCGTTGCACATTCCCCGGGACAGTACAATGAGCAGTTCTTC.

CDR3 amino acids: CASSPPGLAGVGPDSYEQYF. In nucleotides, the CDR3 is TGTGCCAGCAGCCCTCCGGGACTAGCGGGAGTAGGGCCAGACTCCTACGAGCAGTACTTC. The chain couples TRBV5-4 to TRBJ2-7; TRBD2 matches at 14 bases. J was trimmed by 0 bases and V by 4 bases; bases with no gene match: 15. Germline CDR1 reads SGHNT; CDR2 reads YYREEE (reference sequence). This CDR3 has 20 residues.

This chain connects TRBV9 to TRBJ1-5; a possible D gene is TRBD1 (6 bases). V was trimmed by 7 bases and J by 3 bases, leaving 17 bases between them. The CDR3 has 15 amino acids. CDR1 is SGDLS, CDR2 YYNGEE, per germline. CDR3 coding DNA: TGTGCCAGCTCCAAATGGGCAGGGGACAATCAGCCCCAGCATTTT. Translated: CASSKWAGDNQPQHF. Based on the CDR3 plus reference TRBV9 and TRBJ1-5, the full variable domain is DSGVTQTPKHLITATGQRVTLRCSPRSGDLSVYWYQQSLDQGLQFLIQYYNGEERAKGNILERFSAQQFPDLHSELNLSSLELGDSALYFCASSKWAGDNQPQHFGDGTRLSIL.

The chain combines TRBV7-2 with TRBJ1-4; tentative D call: TRBD1 (5 bases). The CDR3 loop spans 14 amino acids. V lost 5 bases and J 7 bases, leaving 14 bases between the germline ends. Germline V gene sequence: CDR1 SGHTA, CDR2 FQGNSA. The CDR3 sequence is CASSPRAGSEKLFF. The CDR3 bases are TGTGCCAGCAGCCCCCGGGCAGGGAGTGAAAAACTGTTTTTT.

V and J are TRBV19 and TRBJ2-1; no clear D gene. V was trimmed by 5 bases and J by 10 bases, leaving 12 bases between them. CDR3 length: 12 amino acids. Looked up from germline, CDR1 is LNHDA and CDR2 is SQIVND (reference sequence). CDR3 in amino acids: CASSPSGREQFF. In nucleotides, the CDR3 is TGTGCCAGTAGTCCGTCCGGAAGGGAGCAGTTCTTC.

This clone was seen a single time. The chain is built from TRBV27 and TRBJ1-2; tentative D call: TRBD1 (5 bases). In germline, CDR1 is MNHEY, CDR2 SMNVEV (reference sequence). The CDR3 loop spans 15 amino acids. V shed 5 bases and J shed 0 bases, with 13 bases lying between them. The CDR3 bases are TGTGCCAGCAGTAGCCTGGGGGGAGCTAACTATGGCTACACCTTC. Its protein product is CASSSLGGANYGYTF.

The V and J genes are TRBV6-5 and TRBJ1-2, with TRBD1 as a possible D gene (5 bases). The CDR3 spans 11 residues. V gave up 4 bases and J gave up 8 bases, with 8 bases separating them. Germline CDR1 MNHEY, CDR2 SVGAGI. The CDR3 nucleotides read TGTGCCAGCAGTTGGAGGGACGGCTACACCTTC. Translating gives CASSWRDGYTF.

This clone has a single count. This chain joins TRBV7-2 and TRBJ1-2; D call uncertain. This CDR3 is built from 12 residues. Trimming shortened V by 7 bases and J by 8 bases, and 14 bases separated the two germline ends. CDR1 and CDR2 from the germline V gene are SGHTA and FQGNSA. CDR3 residues: CASTSHLGGYTF. CDR3 bases: TGTGCCAGCACTTCACACTTGGGAGGCTACACCTTC.

CDR3 nucleotide sequence: TGTGCCAGCAGCTTGAGGGGCCCCACTGAAGCTTTCTTT. Protein: CASSLRGPTEAFF. This chain uses TRBV11-2 with TRBJ1-1; possibly TRBD1 for D (5 bases). V was clipped by 3 bases and J by 4 bases, with 9 bases between them. This CDR3 region has 13 residues. Per germline, CDR1 SGHAT and CDR2 FQNNGV.

The chain links TRBV7-3 to TRBJ2-5, with 13 bases matching TRBD2. The V gene end was trimmed by 4 bases and the J gene end by 4 bases; junction bases not matched to a gene: 6. The CDR3 is made up of 16 amino acids. Germline V gene sequence: CDR1 SGHTA, CDR2 FQGTGA. The CDR3 sequence is CASSSLRLAGGETQYF. For the CDR3, the DNA is TGTGCCAGCAGCTCCCTAAGACTAGCGGGAGGAGAGACCCAGTACTTC.

A word on this clone: The same CDR3 is also encoded by other DNA sequences in this sample. The V call is TRBV5-1, the J call TRBJ1-1; maybe TRBD1 (6 bases). Germline assignment: CDR1 SGHRS and CDR2 YFSETQ. The CDR3 contains 14 residues. The V and J ends lost 3 bases and 2 bases respectively, with 11 bases between them. CDR3: CASSSSGGNTEAFF. CDR3 DNA: TGCGCCAGCAGCTCGTCGGGGGGCAACACTGAAGCTTTCTTT.

The chain is built from TRBV5-6 and TRBJ1-1, with 11 bases identical to TRBD1. CDR1 SGHDT and CDR2 YYEEEE come from the germline V gene. The CDR3 covers 13 residues. Trimming took 2 bases from V and 10 from J; bases not matched to a gene: 4. This CDR3 is CASSFGQGAGAFF. CDR3 coding DNA: TGTGCCAGCAGCTTCGGACAGGGGGCGGGAGCTTTCTTT.

Concerning this clone: The same CDR3 can be traced to other DNA sequences in this sample. V and J are TRBV5-6 and TRBJ1-2, with a possible D match to TRBD1 (6 bases). The CDR3 has 15 amino acids. Trimming removed 0 bases at V and 4 bases at J, with 13 bases between. Germline V gives CDR1 SGHDT, CDR2 YYEEEE. This CDR3 is CASSLVPGGGYGYTF. CDR3 nucleotides: TGTGCCAGCAGCTTGGTACCTGGGGGCGGCTATGGCTACACCTTC.

This chain joins TRBV6-5 and TRBJ1-5; no clear D. Trimming shortened V by 0 bases and J by 2 bases, and 11 bases separated the two germline ends. The CDR3 is 16 amino acids. Germline V gene lookup returns CDR1 MNHEY and CDR2 SVGAGI. CDR3: CASSYSYSLGNQPQHF. In DNA form, the CDR3 reads TGTGCCAGCAGTTACTCTTACTCCTTGGGCAATCAGCCCCAGCATTTT.

This clone came up a few times. The rearrangement links TRBV30 to TRBJ2-2; D remains ambiguous. V was pared by 2 bases and J by 2 bases, with 6 bases between. This CDR3 is built from 13 residues. Germline CDR1 GTSNPN, CDR2 SVGIG (reference sequence). The CDR3 DNA reads as TGTGCCTGGAGTCCCTCCAACACCGGGGAGCTGTTTTTT. Translation gives CAWSPSNTGELFF.

This clone was recorded only once. The rearrangement links TRBV2 to TRBJ2-3; 12 bases line up with TRBD2. V lost 6 bases to trimming and J lost 0 bases; unmatched junction nucleotides: 10. The CDR3 has 18 residues. CDR1 SNHLY and CDR2 FYNNEI come from the germline V gene. The CDR3 loop is CASRRALAGGTSTDTQYF. The DNA of the CDR3 is TGTGCCAGCAGAAGAGCGCTAGCGGGGGGGACTAGCACAGATACGCAGTATTTT. The whole variable domain, filled in from reference TRBV2 and TRBJ2-3, reads EPEVTQTPSHQVTQMGQEVILRCVPISNHLYFYWYRQILGQKVEFLVSFYNNEISEKSEIFDDQFSVERPDGSNFTLKIRSTKLEDSAMYFCASRRALAGGTSTDTQYFGPGTRLTVL.

The table lists this clone with a count of one. The chain employs TRBV7-2 and TRBJ1-2; no clear D. In germline, CDR1 is SGHTA, CDR2 FQGNSA. The CDR3 contains 15 residues. The V and J ends lost 2 bases and 8 bases respectively, with 18 bases between them. The CDR3 DNA reads as TGTGCCAGCAGCTTAACGTTTGCGGACCAGGAAGGCTACACCTTC. Translating it yields CASSLTFADQEGYTF.